A single sample is the source of the 14 T cell receptor beta chains below, sequenced in a study of blood T cell repertoires in COVID-19. TCRdb's copy holds only in-frame clones and misses some; the assay was immunoSEQ multiplex PCR. Among around 240,000 clones listed, around 86% were seen once. The sequencing sample was made of PBMCs or T cells enriched from blood (not recorded which). The receptors shown here come from a woman aged 45-65 years who had recovered from COVID-19.

The chain has TRBV6-5 and TRBJ1-5; 10 bases match TRBD1. This CDR3 has 14 residues. Germline V gives CDR1 MNHEY, CDR2 SVGAGI. Germline trimming cut 6 bases from V and 5 bases from J; bases unmatched to any gene: 4. CDR3 region: CASRQTGGDQPQHF. The CDR3, as DNA: TGTGCCAGCAGGCAGACAGGGGGCGATCAGCCCCAGCATTTT.

CDR3 sequence (DNA): TGTGCCAGCAGGGCGACAGGAAGAACCTACGAGCAGTACTTC. It is translated as CASRATGRTYEQYF. The chain employs TRBV6-5 and TRBJ2-7, with D possibly TRBD1 on 6 matching bases. The germline V gene encodes CDR1 MNHEY and CDR2 SVGAGI. This CDR3 region has 14 residues. Trimming cost V 6 bases and J 2 bases, with 14 bases left between them.

The rearrangement uses TRBV30 and TRBJ2-7, with 7 bases matching TRBD1. Germline V CDR1 and CDR2: GTSNPN, SVGIG (reference sequence). CDR3 size: 14 residues. J was trimmed by 2 bases and V by 5 bases; bases with no gene match: 9. The CDR3 protein is CAWEPGQLTYEQYF. Written as DNA, the CDR3 is TGTGCCTGGGAACCGGGACAGCTTACCTACGAGCAGTACTTC. Variable domain in full (rest from reference TRBV30 and TRBJ2-7): SQTIHQWPATLVQPVGSPLSLECTVEGTSNPNLYWYRQAAGRGLQLLFYSVGIGQISSEVPQNLSASRPQDRQFILSSKKLLLSDSGFYLCAWEPGQLTYEQYFGPGTRLTVT.

This clone was detected many times. The chain uses TRBV20-1 and TRBJ2-3; 9 bases match TRBD1. Germline CDR1 is DFQATT and CDR2 is SNEGSKA (reference sequence). CDR3 length equals 15 residues. V gave up 3 bases and J gave up 6 bases; unmatched junction bases: 10. The CDR3: CSASTGGPFRDTQYF. The DNA of the CDR3 is TGCAGTGCTAGTACAGGGGGCCCATTTCGCGATACGCAGTATTTT.

V and J are TRBV6-5 and TRBJ2-5; D not certain. Trimming stripped 4 bases from V and 5 bases from J, with 11 bases between. Germline lookup yields CDR1 MNHEY and CDR2 SVGAGI. The CDR3 runs 13 residues. The CDR3: CASSWLSEETQYF. The CDR3 bases are TGTGCCAGCAGTTGGTTGAGCGAGGAGACCCAGTACTTC.

This chain joins TRBV11-2 and TRBJ2-5; possibly TRBD2 for D (5 bases). Germline V CDR1 and CDR2: SGHAT, FQNNGV. This CDR3 comprises 15 residues. V gave up 3 bases and J gave up 1 base, with 12 bases separating them. CDR3 nucleotide sequence: TGTGCCAGCAGCTTGCAGCGGAACGTCCAAGAGACCCAGTACTTC. The encoded protein is CASSLQRNVQETQYF.

The chain is built from TRBV18 and TRBJ1-3; the D gene is possibly TRBD1 (5 bases). Germline V gene sequence: CDR1 KGHSH, CDR2 LQKENI. V was trimmed by 1 base and J by 0 bases, leaving 10 bases between them. This CDR3 comprises 16 residues. The CDR3 sequence is CASSPQVDISGNTIYF. DNA for the CDR3: TGTGCCAGCTCACCACAAGTGGACATCTCTGGAAACACCATATATTTT.

This clone was seen a few times. This sequence joins TRBV7-6 and TRBJ2-3, with D unresolved. The V end lost 5 bases, the J end lost 5 bases, and 17 bases lay between the germline ends. The length of the CDR3 is 15 residues. Germline loops: CDR1 SGHVS, CDR2 FNYEAQ. The CDR3 DNA reads TGTGCCAGCAGCCGAGTCGACTGGAGAGAAGATACGCAGTATTTT. This encodes CASSRVDWREDTQYF.

The rearrangement joins TRBV2 to TRBJ1-5; no firm D call. The ends were cut back, 6 bases at V and 6 bases at J, with 18 bases in the middle. Germline V gene lookup returns CDR1 SNHLY and CDR2 FYNNEI. The CDR3 is 15 residues long. The CDR3 sequence: CASSPQILASQPQHF. CDR3 nucleotides: TGTGCCAGCAGCCCCCAGATCCTGGCCAGTCAGCCCCAGCATTTT.

The chain joins TRBV18 to TRBJ1-1; tentative D call: TRBD1 (6 bases). Germline values: CDR1 KGHSH, CDR2 LQKENI. The CDR3 covers 13 residues. The V end lost 5 bases, the J end lost 1 base, and 8 bases lay between the germline ends. CDR3 sequence: CASSGTKNTEAFF. In DNA form, the CDR3 reads TGTGCCAGCTCAGGGACAAAGAACACTGAAGCTTTCTTT.

This clone was observed a handful of times. This rearrangement joins TRBV15 to TRBJ2-3; the match to TRBD1 covers 8 bases. The germline V gene encodes CDR1 LNHNV and CDR2 YYDKDF (reference sequence). V gave up 5 bases and J gave up 4 bases; unmatched junction bases: 5. The CDR3 has 14 residues. The CDR3 here is CATSRGQGSDTQYF. The CDR3, as DNA: TGTGCCACCAGCCGAGGACAGGGCTCAGATACGCAGTATTTT. Full variable domain (missing parts from reference TRBV15 and TRBJ2-3): DAMVIQNPRYQVTQFGKPVTLSCSQTLNHNVMYWYQQKSSQAPKLLFHYYDKDFNNEADTPDNFQSRRPNTSFCFLDIRSPGLGDTAMYLCATSRGQGSDTQYFGPGTRLTVL.

This clone has a single count. The V gene is TRBV4-3, the J gene TRBJ1-4; D possibly corresponds to TRBD1 (6 bases). V shed 4 bases and J shed 3 bases, with 18 bases lying between them. Germline assignment: CDR1 LGHNA and CDR2 YSLEER. The CDR3 extends over 17 amino acids. The CDR3 coding sequence is TGCGCCAGCAGCCGAACCGGGACACTTGTTCCTAATGAAAAACTGTTTTTT. Translating gives CASSRTGTLVPNEKLFF.

The gene calls are TRBV7-9 and TRBJ1-2, with D tentatively TRBD1 (5 bases). Germline CDR1 and CDR2: SEHNR and FQNEAQ (reference sequence). The CDR3 contains 14 residues. V was pared by 2 bases and J by 1 base, with 8 bases between. CDR3 loop: CASSLQTVNYGYTF. The CDR3 DNA follows: TGTGCCAGCAGCTTACAGACAGTTAACTATGGCTACACCTTC.

J is TRBJ2-7 and V is TRBV25-1; 11 positions match TRBD2. Looked up from germline, CDR1 is MGHDK and CDR2 is SYGVNS. The CDR3 covers 14 residues. Germline trimming cut 8 bases from V and 7 bases from J; bases unmatched to any gene: 10. The CDR3 bases are TGTGCCAGCCGGGCGCCTAGCGGGGGGAGAGAGCAGTACTTC. Its protein product is CASRAPSGGREQYF.